This T cell receptor beta chain came from a study of cytomegalovirus exposure and HLA in healthy donors. Study-level findings and limits: Exclusion applied to some V segments, including TRBV6-2 and TRBV6-3, as they were indistinguishable. Common viral pathogens seemed, in a later analysis, to connect with several of the most significant clusters.

Germline CDR1 is MGHRA and CDR2 is YSYEKL. Trimming took 3 bases from V and 0 from J, leaving 11 bases between them. The CDR3 runs to 15 residues. Comment on this clone: Its specificity is not known.

The PCR was carried out with 60 Vbeta primers and 13 Jbeta primers. TCRdb's table, derived via immunoSEQ multiplex PCR, lists solely in-frame clones and lacks some. The data hold about 130,000 clones, with approximately 82% observed a single time. The chain has TRBV4-1 and TRBJ1-1, with D tentatively TRBD1 (5 bases). Sequencing was performed on PBMCs. This TCR derives from a boy aged 2 to 9 in good health and CMV-seronegative. The DNA of the CDR3 is TGCGCCAGCAGCCACCAGGGCCTCATGAACACTGAAGCTTTCTTT. Its protein is CASSHQGLMNTEAFF.